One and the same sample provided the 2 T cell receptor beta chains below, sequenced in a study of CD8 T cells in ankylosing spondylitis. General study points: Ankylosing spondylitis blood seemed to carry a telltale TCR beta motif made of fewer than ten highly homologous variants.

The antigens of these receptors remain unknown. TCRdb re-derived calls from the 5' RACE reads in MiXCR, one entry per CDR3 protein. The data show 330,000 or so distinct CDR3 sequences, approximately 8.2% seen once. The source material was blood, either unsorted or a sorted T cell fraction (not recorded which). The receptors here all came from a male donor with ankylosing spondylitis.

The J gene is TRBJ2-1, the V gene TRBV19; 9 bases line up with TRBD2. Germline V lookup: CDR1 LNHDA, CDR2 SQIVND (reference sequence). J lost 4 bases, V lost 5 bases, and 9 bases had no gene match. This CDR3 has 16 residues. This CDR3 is CASSFSSGTRYNEQFF. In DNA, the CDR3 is TGTGCCAGTAGTTTCTCTAGCGGGACAAGGTACAATGAGCAGTTCTTC.

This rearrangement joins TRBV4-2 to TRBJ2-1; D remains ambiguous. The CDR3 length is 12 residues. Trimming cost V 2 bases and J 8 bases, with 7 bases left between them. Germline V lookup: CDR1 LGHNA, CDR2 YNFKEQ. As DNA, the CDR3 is TGTGCCAGCAGCCAAAGTTGGGATGAGCAGTTCTTC. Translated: CASSQSWDEQFF.